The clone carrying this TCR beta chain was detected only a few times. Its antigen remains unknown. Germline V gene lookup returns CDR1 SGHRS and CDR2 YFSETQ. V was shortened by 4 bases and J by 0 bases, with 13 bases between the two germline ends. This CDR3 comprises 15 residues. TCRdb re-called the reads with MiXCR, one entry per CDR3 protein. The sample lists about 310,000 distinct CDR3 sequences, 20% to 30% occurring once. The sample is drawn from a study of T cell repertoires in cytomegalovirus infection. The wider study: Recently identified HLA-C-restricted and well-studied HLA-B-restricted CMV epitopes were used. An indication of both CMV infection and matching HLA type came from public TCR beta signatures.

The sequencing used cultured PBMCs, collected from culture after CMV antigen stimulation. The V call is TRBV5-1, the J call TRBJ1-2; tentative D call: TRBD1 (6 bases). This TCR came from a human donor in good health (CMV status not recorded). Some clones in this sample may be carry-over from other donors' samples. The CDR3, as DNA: TGCGCCAGCAGCCTCGGACAGAACCCTAACTATGGCTACACCTTC. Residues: CASSLGQNPNYGYTF. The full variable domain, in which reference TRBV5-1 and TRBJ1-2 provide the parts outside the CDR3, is KAGVTQTPRYLIKTRGQQVTLSCSPISGHRSVSWYQQTPGQGLQFLFEYFSETQRNKGNFPGRFSGRQFSNSRSEMNVSTLELGDSALYLCASSLGQNPNYGYTFGSGTRLTVV.